Sequencing of this T cell receptor (beta chain) was carried out in a study of PD-1 blockade in classical Hodgkin lymphoma (dated by TCRdb to about 2020). In terms of the full investigation: Nivolumab dosing was 3 mg/kg intravenously every 2 weeks, continuing until either disease progression or unacceptable toxicity. A peripheral blood immune signature of response to PD-1 blockade in classical Hodgkin lymphoma was defined using TCR beta sequencing and CyTOF.

A note on this clone: What this receptor recognizes is not known. No base quality values were provided; no much bigger clone lies one nucleotide off.

The Qiagen DNeasy kit was used to extract genomic DNA from unsorted PBMCs and from the negatively selected CD4+ and CD8+ fractions. TCR beta CDR3 regions were subjected to amplification by immunoSEQ multiplex PCR with primers that anneal to V and J segments. A synthetic immune receptor repertoire was used to minimize amplification bias, and any residual bias was removed computationally once sequencing was done. On the study's bioinformatics: Custom Python scripts were used to quantify repertoire diversity as the Shannon entropy index. The unsorted, CD4+ and CD8+ repertoires were each analyzed separately, with the exception of combined analyses, where CD4+ and CD8+ sequences were merged in silico. Clonal expansion was defined as a frequency increase of at least 2-fold after treatment compared with C1D1, and clones undetected at baseline were assigned a pseudocount of 0.5. Singleton clones were defined as clones with 0 or 1 copy at C1D1, and non-singleton clones were defined as clones with 2 or more copies. Clones expanded in unsorted samples were labelled as CD4+, CD8+ or unknown by matching protein sequences in sorted samples from the same patient. Wilcoxon tests were applied to paired samples to test diversity changes from C1D1 to C4D1. Entries here come from immuneACCESS through TCRdb and include only in-frame sequences with V and J called. Some clones fail to appear in such tables; in the studies checked, an unresolved V gene covers under half of the shortfall, and the cause of the remainder is unknown. V and J calls and clone size are copied from that table; D and trimming were computed from the DNA. A total of tens of thousands of clones appear in this sample, roughly 89% of them only once. Together, the top ten hold more than 11% of the sample.

Including cysteine and phenylalanine, the CDR3 has 13 amino acids. The kept DNA is CDR3 alone, 39 bases in frame from the first base. The CDR1 and CDR2 encoded by the germline V gene (reference sequence) are MNHNY and SVGAGI. Trimming removed 0 bases from V and 6 bases from J, leaving 8 bases between the germline ends. The time point label for this specimen denotes: cycle 4 day 1 (C4D1), after less than 7 weeks of nivolumab. Relapse after autologous stem cell transplantation had occurred in all trial patients, and cohorts A, B and C were distinguished by prior brentuximab vedotin exposure. The trial cohort included fewer than 60 patients with relapsed/refractory classical Hodgkin lymphoma, and each patient had a best overall response of complete response, partial response or progressive disease. Single-agent nivolumab was administered to trial patients in the multi-cohort phase II CheckMate 205 trial. An independent review committee assessed best overall response by applying the 2007 International Working Group response criteria. Trial PBMCs were collected immediately before nivolumab initiation (C1D1) and during therapy at cycle 2 day 1 and cycle 4 day 1. Peripheral blood was collected in 8 mL Vacutainer Cell Preparation Tubes, from which PBMCs were isolated by centrifugation and then cryopreserved.

Study-wide conclusions, independent of this receptor: The study covered only a single clinical trial cohort, and the causes of the repertoire differences, possibly disease activity or prior therapy, were still not defined. By C4D1, a significant rise was seen in CD4+ TCR diversity but not in CD8+ TCR diversity (p=0.0027 vs p=0.16), and the rise was most apparent among complete responders (p=0.02). Patients starting nivolumab less than 1 year after ASCT had lower diversity and were excluded from later analyses to avoid confounding by immune reconstitution. Trial patients with a complete response had baseline diversity similar to that of newly diagnosed patients, while partial responders and progressors had significantly lower diversity. Baseline TCR diversity was reported to be lower in newly diagnosed patients than in healthy donors, and even lower in relapsed/refractory patients.

The sample in question was peripheral blood mononuclear cells (PBMCs), obtained before the fourth cycle of nivolumab. The sequence was collected from a human donor with classical Hodgkin lymphoma. The rearrangement combines TRBV6-6 with TRBJ1-2, with the D segment identity uncertain. The CDR3 has the sequence CASSYSKGNGYTF. The nucleotides read TGTGCCAGCAGTTACTCTAAAGGGAATGGCTACACCTTC.